This T cell receptor beta chain was found in a study of blood T cell repertoires in COVID-19. Overall study context: Researchers got acute and convalescent COVID-19 samples from the United States, Italy and Spain. Sources were T cells, B-cell-depleted T cells, or PBMCs; the material itself was cDNA or gDNA.

How the authors handled the data: Estimates of nucleated cell counts were drawn from the amplification of reference gene primers. Sequencing was performed with immunoSEQ multiplex PCR; in TCRdb, only in-frame clones are kept and a portion is missing. D and trimming come from the DNA, and the V and J calls and clone size come from that table. The sample records around 100,000 clones, 70% to 90% being singletons. This clone appeared once. Germline V CDR1 and CDR2: SGHDN, FVKESK. V lost 3 bases and J lost 2; bases outside the gene matches: 6. The CDR3 has 16 residues. The gene calls are TRBV14 and TRBJ2-5; 10 bases fit TRBD2. Sequenced material: peripheral blood. The TCR comes from a human donor in a cohort sampled during active COVID-19. Here the CDR3 reads CASSQQLAGAQETQYF. DNA of the CDR3: TGTGCCAGCAGCCAGCAGCTAGCGGGGGCACAAGAGACCCAGTACTTC.